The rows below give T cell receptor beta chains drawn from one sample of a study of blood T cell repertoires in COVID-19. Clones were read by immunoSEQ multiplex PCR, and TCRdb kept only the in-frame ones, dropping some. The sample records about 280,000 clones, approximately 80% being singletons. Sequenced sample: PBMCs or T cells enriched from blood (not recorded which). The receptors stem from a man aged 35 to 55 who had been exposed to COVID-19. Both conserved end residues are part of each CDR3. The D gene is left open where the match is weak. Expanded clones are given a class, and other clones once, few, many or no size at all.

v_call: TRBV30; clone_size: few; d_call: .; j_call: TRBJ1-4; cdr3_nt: TGTGCCTGGGCGACAGAAGCTAATGAAAAACTGTTTTTT; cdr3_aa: CAWATEANEKLFF
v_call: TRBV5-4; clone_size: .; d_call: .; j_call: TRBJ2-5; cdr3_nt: TGTGCCAGCAGCTTGGCAGGAGGGGAGACCCAGTACTTC; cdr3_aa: CASSLAGGETQYF
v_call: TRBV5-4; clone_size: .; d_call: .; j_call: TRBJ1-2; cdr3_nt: TGTGCCAGCAGCGTTGACAGTAGTGGCTACACCTTC; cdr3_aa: CASSVDSSGYTF
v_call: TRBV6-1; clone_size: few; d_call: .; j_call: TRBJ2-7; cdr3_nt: TGTGCCAGCAGTGAATACTCCAGCGGTCTATCCTACGAGCAGTACTTC; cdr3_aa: CASSEYSSGLSYEQYF
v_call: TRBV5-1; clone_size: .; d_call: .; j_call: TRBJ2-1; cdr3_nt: TGCGCCAGCAGCTTGCAGGGATGGAATGAGCAGTTCTTC; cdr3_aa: CASSLQGWNEQFF
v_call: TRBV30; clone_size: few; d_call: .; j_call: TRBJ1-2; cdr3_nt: TGTGCCTGGAGTGTACTCGGTGGGGCCGATGGCTACACCTTC; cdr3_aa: CAWSVLGGADGYTF
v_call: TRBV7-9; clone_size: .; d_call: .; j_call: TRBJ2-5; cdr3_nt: TGTGCCAGCAGCTTAGCGGGAGGGGGGGAGACCCAGTACTTC; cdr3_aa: CASSLAGGGETQYF
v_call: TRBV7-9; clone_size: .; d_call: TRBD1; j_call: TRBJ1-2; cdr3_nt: TGTGCCAGCAGCTTAACAGGGGCGCATGGCTACACCTTC; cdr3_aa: CASSLTGAHGYTF
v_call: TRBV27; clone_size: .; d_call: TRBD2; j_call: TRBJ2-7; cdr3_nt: TGTGCCAGCAGACAGTACCCGGGAGGGCCCTACGAGCAGTACTTC; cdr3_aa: CASRQYPGGPYEQYF
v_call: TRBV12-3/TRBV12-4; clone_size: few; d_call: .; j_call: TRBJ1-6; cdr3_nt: TGTGCCAGCAGTTTGTCGACAGCTTCACCCCTCCACTTT; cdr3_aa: CASSLSTASPLHF
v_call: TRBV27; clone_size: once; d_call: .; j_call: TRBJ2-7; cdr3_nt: TGTGCTACGATGAGGACTGATAACGAGCAGTACTTC; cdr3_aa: CATMRTDNEQYF
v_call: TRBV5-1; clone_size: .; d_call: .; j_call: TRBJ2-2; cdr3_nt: TGCGCCAGCAGCTTGGATGGAGAGACCGGGGAGCTGTTTTTT; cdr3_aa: CASSLDGETGELFF
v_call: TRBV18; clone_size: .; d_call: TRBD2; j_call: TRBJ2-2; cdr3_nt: TGTGCCAGCTCCCGGGGACTAGCGAACACCGGGGAGCTGTTTTTT; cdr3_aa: CASSRGLANTGELFF
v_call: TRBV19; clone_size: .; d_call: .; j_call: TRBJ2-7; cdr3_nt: TGTGCCAGTAGCTTACGAAGAACAGGGAAAAGGGACTACGAGCAGTACTTC; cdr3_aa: CASSLRRTGKRDYEQYF
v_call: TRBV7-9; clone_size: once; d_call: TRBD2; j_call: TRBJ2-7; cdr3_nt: TGTGCCAGCAGCGCCCAGGTTACTAGCGGGATCGAGCAGTACTTC; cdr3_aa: CASSAQVTSGIEQYF
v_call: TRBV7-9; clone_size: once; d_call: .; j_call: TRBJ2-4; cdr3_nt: TGTGCCAGCAGCCCCAGGACTTCGGACATTCAGTACTTC; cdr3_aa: CASSPRTSDIQYF
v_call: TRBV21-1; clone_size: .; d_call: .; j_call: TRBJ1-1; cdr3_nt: TGTGCCAGCAGCAAAGAGGAGGGGCTTGTGGACACTGAAGCTTTCTTT; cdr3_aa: CASSKEEGLVDTEAFF
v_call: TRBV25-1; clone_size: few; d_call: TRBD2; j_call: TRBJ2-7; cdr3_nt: TGTGCCAGCAGTAAAGGGACTAGCGGGAACTACGAGCAGTACTTC; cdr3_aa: CASSKGTSGNYEQYF
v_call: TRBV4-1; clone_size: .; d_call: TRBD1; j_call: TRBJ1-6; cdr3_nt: TGCGCCAGCAGCCAAGCGGACAGGGATGTTTCACCCCTCCACTTT; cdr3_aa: CASSQADRDVSPLHF
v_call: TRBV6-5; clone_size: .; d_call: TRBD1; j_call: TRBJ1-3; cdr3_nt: TGTGCCAGCCGACAGGGGGCGAACTCTGGAAACACCATATATTTT; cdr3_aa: CASRQGANSGNTIYF
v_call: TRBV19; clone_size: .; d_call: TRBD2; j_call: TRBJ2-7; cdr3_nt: TGTGCCAGTAGTTTAGCTAGCGGTACCTACGAGCAGTACTTC; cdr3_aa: CASSLASGTYEQYF
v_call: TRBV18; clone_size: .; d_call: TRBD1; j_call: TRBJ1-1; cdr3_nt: TGTGCCAGCTCACACGCGACAGGGGCTGACACTGAAGCTTTCTTT; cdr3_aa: CASSHATGADTEAFF
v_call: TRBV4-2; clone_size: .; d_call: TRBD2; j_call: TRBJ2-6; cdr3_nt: TGTGCCAGCAGCCAAGATAGTTCGCTAGCGGGATTGTCTGGGGCCAACGTCCTGACTTTC; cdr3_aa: CASSQDSSLAGLSGANVLTF
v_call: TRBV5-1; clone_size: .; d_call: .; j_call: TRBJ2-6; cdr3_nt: TGCGCCAGCAGCACCCCAATGGGGGCCTCCCCCAACTCTGGGGCCAACGTCCTGACTTTC; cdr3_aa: CASSTPMGASPNSGANVLTF
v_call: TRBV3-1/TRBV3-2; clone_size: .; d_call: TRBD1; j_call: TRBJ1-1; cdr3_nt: TGTGCCACCTCCCGACAGGGGGCCTCTGAAGCTTTCTTT; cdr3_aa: CATSRQGASEAFF
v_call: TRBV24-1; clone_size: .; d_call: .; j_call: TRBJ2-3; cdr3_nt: TGTGCCACCAGTGACGCCCAGATCGCAGATACGCAGTATTTT; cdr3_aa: CATSDAQIADTQYF
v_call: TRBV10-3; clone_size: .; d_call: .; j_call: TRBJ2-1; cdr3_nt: TGTGCCATCAGTGATCCGAGCGGGCGGGACCGGCCCTACAATGAGCAGTTCTTC; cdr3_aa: CAISDPSGRDRPYNEQFF
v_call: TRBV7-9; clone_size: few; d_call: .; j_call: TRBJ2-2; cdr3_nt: TGTGCCAGCAGCCGTCTCGGCGGGGAGCTGTTTTTT; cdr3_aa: CASSRLGGELFF
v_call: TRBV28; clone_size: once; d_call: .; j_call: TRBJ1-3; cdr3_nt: TGTGCCAGCAGTTTAAGGGGTTGGTACTCTGGAAACACCATATATTTT; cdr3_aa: CASSLRGWYSGNTIYF
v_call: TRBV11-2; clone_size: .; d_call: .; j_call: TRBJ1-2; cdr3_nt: TGTGCCAGCCCTACAGTTTTTACAAGATACACCTTC; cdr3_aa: CASPTVFTRYTF
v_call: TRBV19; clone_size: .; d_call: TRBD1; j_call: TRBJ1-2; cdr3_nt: TGTGCCAGTAGTCGACAGGGGCTGAACTATGGCTACACCTTC; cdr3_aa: CASSRQGLNYGYTF
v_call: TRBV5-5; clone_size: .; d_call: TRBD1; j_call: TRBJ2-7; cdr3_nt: TGTGCCAGCAGCTTGTACGGGACAGGGAACTACGAGCAGTACTTC; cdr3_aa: CASSLYGTGNYEQYF
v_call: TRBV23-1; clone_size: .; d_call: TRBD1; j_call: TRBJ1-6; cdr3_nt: TGCGCCAGCAGTCCCGCCCCACCTCGGGACAGGGCTGGGGCCTCCTATAATTCACCCCTCCACTTT; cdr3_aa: CASSPAPPRDRAGASYNSPLHF